This entry features one T cell receptor beta chain sequence. Antigen specificity is unknown. This record belongs to a study of T cell responses to AZD1222 COVID-19 vaccine. Study as a whole: Second-dose groups at about 4 or about 12 weeks were pooled.

Sequencing used immunoSEQ multiplex PCR; TCRdb keeps in-frame clones, though not all of them. Of about 180,000 clones in the sample, less than 90% are singletons; the top ten hold 1.5% to 2%. Study-wide results and caveats: Seropositivity was recorded at baseline in only 6 or 7 AZD1222 recipients. The peak T cell response came first, and repertoires were sampled only after it. Regions left unmutated in variants are reportedly the target of nearly half of spike-specific TCRs.

Germline lookup yields CDR1 SGHTA and CDR2 FQGNSA. V was shortened by 2 bases and J by 5 bases, with 10 bases between the two germline ends. CDR3 length: 14 amino acids. The TCR comes from an adult in good health. Sequenced material: peripheral blood, taken on day 0 of AZD1222 vaccination. The chain links TRBV7-2 to TRBJ2-1; D not certain. Here the CDR3 DNA reads TGTGCCAGCAGCTTAAAAGACGGAAACAATGAGCAGTTCTTC. Translating gives CASSLKDGNNEQFF.